The entry below describes one TCR beta chain. Its antigen is unknown. CDR3 length: 15 amino acids. In germline, CDR1 is SNHLY, CDR2 FYNNEI. Unmatched junction bases numbered 4, after V lost 7 bases and J lost 3 bases. The data derive from a study of identical twins. Study conclusions and caveats: The authors drew conclusions from cross-sectional statistical analysis rather than following the same donors. Shared out-of-frame alpha sequences (those common to twins) showed excess low generation probability. Abundant cord blood beta clonotypes carried fewer insertions; memory repertoires showed none.

TCRdb passed the 5' RACE reads through MiXCR, listing each CDR3 protein once. The sample gives under 900,000 distinct CDR3 sequences, 9% to 15% of which show up once; around 1.6% is in the top ten. Separately, the same data were catalogued under a study of yellow fever vaccine responses in identical twins.

The V call is TRBV2, the J call TRBJ2-2, with 11 bases identical to TRBD2. Sequenced input: PBMCs. This receptor was identified in a woman aged 18-30 years in good health. CDR3 DNA sequence: TGTGCCAGCAATCAACTAGCGGGAGACACCGGGGAGCTGTTTTTT. Its translation is CASNQLAGDTGELFF.